This section outlines one TCR beta chain sequence together with its context. Its specificity is unknown. These data belong to a study of graft-versus-host responses after intestinal transplantation. Background on the study: Isolated intestinal, liver-intestinal, or multivisceral transplants were what recipients had. Recipients across the board were started on anti-thymocyte globulin induction, then kept on tacrolimus and steroids for roughly 3 years.

Unmatched junction bases numbered 7, after V lost 2 bases and J lost 5 bases. The CDR3 extends over 14 amino acids. Germline CDR1 SGHNT, CDR2 YYREEE (reference sequence). This table comes from immunoSEQ multiplex PCR, and its TCRdb copy is limited to in-frame clones, with some not included. The sample contains over 100,000 clones, approximately 93% of which appear only once. Study results and caveats: The marrow of recipients harbored GvH clones, and ileum or blood showed some of them first. Early HvG declines after transplant were associated with peak circulating GvH clone levels.

This rearrangement joins TRBV5-4 to TRBJ2-7; 7 nucleotides match TRBD2. This receptor was identified in a human donor who was the organ donor for an intestinal transplant. The sequenced sample was unstimulated CD8+ T cells sorted from spleen or lymph node cells, obtained before transplant. In nucleotides, the CDR3 is TGTGCCAGCAGCTTCTGGGGGGGAAACAACGAGCAGTACTTC. Protein product: CASSFWGGNNEQYF.